This T cell receptor beta chain was sequenced in a study of blood T cell repertoires in COVID-19. Study-wide context: Samples came from the United States, Italy and Spain, spanning acute and convalescent COVID-19. T cells, B-cell-depleted T cells, or PBMCs supplied cDNA or gDNA.

The CDR3 is made up of 18 amino acids. The V gene end was trimmed by 7 bases and the J gene end by 4 bases; junction bases not matched to a gene: 18. Germline V gene data show CDR1 as LNHDA and CDR2 as SQIVND (reference sequence). Original processing notes: Amplified reference gene primers provided the basis for estimating nucleated cell counts. The protocol was immunoSEQ multiplex PCR, while the TCRdb copy is restricted to in-frame clones and leaves out a portion. The V and J calls and clone size were taken over from that table, and D and trimming were inferred from the DNA. Among roughly 190,000 clones, roughly nine tenths were seen once, and the ten largest hold about 6.5%.

Sequencing input: peripheral blood. V gene TRBV19 combines with J gene TRBJ1-1; 10 bases agree with TRBD1. This receptor was identified in an elderly woman in a cohort sampled during active or convalescent COVID-19. The CDR3 coding sequence is TGTGCCAGTAAAAAGCTGGGACTTTCGACAGGGGGCATCACTGAAGCTTTCTTT. Translation: CASKKLGLSTGGITEAFF.